This entry lists 25 T cell receptor beta chains sequenced from one sample in a study of T cells expressing NK-cell markers. TCRdb re-called the 5' RACE reads and shows each CDR3 protein once, DNA omitted. This table lists 350,000 to 450,000 distinct CDR3 sequences. The material sequenced was blood T cells: a sorted CD56 or NKG2C T cell subset, CD4+ or CD8+ T cells, or bulk PBMC T cells (not recorded which). The receptors come from a man aged 18-75 years in good health.

The chain uses TRBV6-5 and TRBJ2-1; TCRdb outputs TRBD2, but without DNA this stays unchecked. The germline V gene encodes CDR1 MNHEY and CDR2 SVGAGI. The CDR3 loop spans 15 amino acids. CDR3 region: CASSSRGAIYNEQFF.

V usage is TRBV9 and J usage is TRBJ2-1; TCRdb's assignment of TRBD1 cannot be checked, as there is no DNA. CDR1 SGDLS and CDR2 YYNGEE come from the germline V gene. The length of the CDR3 is 15 residues. This CDR3 is CASSFSGQGVNEQFF.

The genes are TRBV12-3 or TRBV12-4 and TRBJ2-1; TCRdb outputs TRBD1, but without DNA this stays unchecked. This CDR3 contains 13 residues. The CDR3 is CASSSPPRYEQFF.

This chain connects TRBV19 to TRBJ2-5; TCRdb indicates TRBD1, and absent DNA this call remains unverified. Germline assignment: CDR1 LNHDA and CDR2 SQIVND (reference sequence). CDR3 length: 13 amino acids. The CDR3 protein is CASSMGDAQTQYF.

This rearrangement joins TRBV5-6 to TRBJ2-1; TCRdb's D gene call, TRBD2, goes unchecked for lack of DNA. The CDR3 has 14 amino acids. Germline loops: CDR1 SGHDT, CDR2 YYEEEE. This CDR3 is CASSRTSIGNEQFF. The full variable domain, its missing parts supplied by reference TRBV5-6 and TRBJ2-1, is DAGVTQSPTHLIKTRGQQVTLRCSPKSGHDTVSWYQQALGQGPQFIFQYYEEEERQRGNFPDRFSGHQFPNYSSELNVNALLLGDSALYLCASSRTSIGNEQFFGPGTRLTVL.

V is TRBV2 and J is TRBJ2-3. Germline assignment: CDR1 SNHLY and CDR2 FYNNEI. CDR3 size: 15 residues. CDR3: CASSETLTRTDTQYF.

The rearrangement links TRBV20-1 to TRBJ1-2; TCRdb reports TRBD1, a call that lacks DNA to check it against. Germline values: CDR1 DFQATT, CDR2 SNEGSKA (reference sequence). This CDR3 comprises 13 residues. CDR3 amino acids: CSARKTGNYGYTF.

CDR3 amino acids: CASKVGWRGLSYEQYF. The chain uses TRBV6-1 and TRBJ2-7; TCRdb's D call of TRBD1 is untestable without DNA. The CDR3 extends over 16 amino acids. Germline lookup yields CDR1 MNHNS and CDR2 SASEGT.

V and J are TRBV7-9 and TRBJ1-1. Germline V gene sequence: CDR1 SEHNR, CDR2 FQNEAQ (reference sequence). CDR3 length: 13 residues. CDR3 residues: CASSFLEGTEAFF. Full variable domain (outside the CDR3, taken from reference TRBV7-9 and TRBJ1-1): DTGVSQNPRHKITKRGQNVTFRCDPISEHNRLYWYRQTLGQGPEFLTYFQNEAQLEKSRLLSDRFSAERPKGSFSTLEIQRTEQGDSAMYLCASSFLEGTEAFFGQGTRLTVV.

This rearrangement joins TRBV11-2 to TRBJ1-1. The CDR3 spans 12 residues. Germline V gives CDR1 SGHAT, CDR2 FQNNGV. The CDR3 loop reads CASSFSNTEAFF.

The V call is TRBV3-1, the J call TRBJ1-3. Germline V gives CDR1 LGHDT, CDR2 YNNKEL (reference sequence). CDR3 length equals 15 residues. This CDR3 reads CASSQGGYSGNTIYF. Drawing the rest from reference TRBV3-1 and TRBJ1-3, the complete variable domain is DTAVSQTPKYLVTQMGNDKSIKCEQNLGHDTMYWYKQDSKKFLKIMFSYNNKELIINETVPNRFSPKSPDKAHLNLHINSLELGDSAVYFCASSQGGYSGNTIYFGEGSWLTVV.

The chain couples TRBV29-1 to TRBJ2-3; the TCRdb D gene call, TRBD1, has no DNA to confirm it. The length of the CDR3 is 13 residues. Germline CDR1 and CDR2: SQVTM and ANQGSEA. Here the CDR3 reads CSATTGGTDTQYF.

The chain links TRBV20-1 to TRBJ2-6; the TRBD1 assignment by TCRdb is unverifiable without DNA. The CDR3 runs 16 residues. Germline assignment: CDR1 DFQATT and CDR2 SNEGSKA (reference sequence). CDR3 sequence reads: CSARAGVQTGANVLTF.

Here the CDR3 reads CASSLWKGTQYNSPLHF. The chain has TRBV7-2 and TRBJ1-6; without DNA, the TCRdb call of TRBD1 cannot be checked. Germline V gene data show CDR1 as SGHTA and CDR2 as FQGNSA. This CDR3 comprises 17 residues.

The rearrangement joins TRBV20-1 to TRBJ2-3. CDR3 length: 13 amino acids. Germline V gene sequence: CDR1 DFQATT, CDR2 SNEGSKA (reference sequence). CDR3 amino acids: CSARGSLLDTQYF.

The chain links TRBV5-1 to TRBJ2-1; TCRdb proposes TRBD1, but this gene call is untestable without DNA. This CDR3 spans 17 amino acids. The V gene's germline CDR1 is SGHRS and CDR2 YFSETQ. CDR3 protein: CASSPAQGGLPYNEQFF.

This chain connects TRBV28 to TRBJ2-5; the D call of TRBD1 rests on TCRdb alone, since no DNA is present to check it. The CDR3 is 14 amino acids. Per the germline V gene, CDR1 is MDHEN and CDR2 is SYDVKM. The chain's CDR3 is CASSPTLTAGTQYF.

The chain combines TRBV2 with TRBJ2-7; TCRdb proposes TRBD1, but this gene call is untestable without DNA. The CDR3 sequence is 18 residues long. Germline CDR1 and CDR2: SNHLY and FYNNEI. CDR3 amino acids: CASSDPAGGDKGTDEQYF.

The rearrangement uses TRBV27 and TRBJ2-3; lacking DNA, the TRBD1 call made by TCRdb goes unchecked. Germline loops: CDR1 MNHEY, CDR2 SMNVEV (reference sequence). The CDR3 spans 14 residues. CDR3 sequence: CASSFLQGTDTQYF.

The gene calls are TRBV6-2 or TRBV6-3 and TRBJ1-5; TCRdb proposes TRBD1, but this gene call is untestable without DNA. The germline gives CDR1 MNHEY, CDR2 SVGEGT. The CDR3 extends over 17 amino acids. CDR3 in amino acids: CASSYASGGTSNQPQHF.

The chain couples TRBV5-1 to TRBJ1-3; the D gene TCRdb calls, TRBD1, cannot be checked with no DNA. CDR3 length equals 15 residues. Germline V CDR1 and CDR2: SGHRS, YFSETQ. Here the CDR3 reads CASSLDRGPGNTIYF.

This CDR3 reads CASFREVGNTIYF. The chain carries TRBV6-6 and TRBJ1-3. Germline V gives CDR1 MNHNY, CDR2 SVGAGI (reference sequence). The length of the CDR3 is 13 residues.

V and J are TRBV6-1 and TRBJ2-2. CDR3 length equals 12 residues. CDR1 MNHNS and CDR2 SASEGT come from the germline V gene. CDR3 in amino acids: CAIRVGTGELFF.

The chain employs TRBV3-1 and TRBJ2-7; TCRdb outputs TRBD2, but without DNA this stays unchecked. This CDR3 has 14 amino acids. Germline CDR1 and CDR2: LGHDT and YNNKEL (reference sequence). The chain's CDR3 is CASSPVSGPYEQYF.

This chain connects TRBV6-1 to TRBJ2-7; TCRdb reports TRBD1, a call that lacks DNA to check it against. This CDR3 contains 15 residues. In germline, CDR1 is MNHNS, CDR2 SASEGT. The CDR3 loop is CASSQGGQGGFEQYF.